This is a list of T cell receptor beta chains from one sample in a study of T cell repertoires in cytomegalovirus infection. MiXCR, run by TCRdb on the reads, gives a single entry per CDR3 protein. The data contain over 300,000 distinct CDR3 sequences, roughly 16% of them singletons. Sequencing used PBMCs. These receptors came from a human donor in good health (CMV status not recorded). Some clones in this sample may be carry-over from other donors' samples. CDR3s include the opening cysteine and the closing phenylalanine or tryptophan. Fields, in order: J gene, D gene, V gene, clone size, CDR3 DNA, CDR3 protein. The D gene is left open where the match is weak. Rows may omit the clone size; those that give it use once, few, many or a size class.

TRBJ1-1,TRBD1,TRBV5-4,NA,TGTGCCAGCAGCCAAAAAACCGGGACAGGGGTAGCTTTCTTT,CASSQKTGTGVAFF
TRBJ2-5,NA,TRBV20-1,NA,TGCAGTGCTAGATCTCGGGGGCTGGGAATGGTCCCCCAAGAGACCCAGTACTTC,CSARSRGLGMVPQETQYF
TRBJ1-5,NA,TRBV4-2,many,TGTGCCAGCAGCCAAGATGCGGACCATAGCAATCAGCCCCAGCATTTT,CASSQDADHSNQPQHF
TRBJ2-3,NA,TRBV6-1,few,TGTGCCAGTAAAAGAACCGGTGACACAGATACGCAGTATTTT,CASKRTGDTDTQYF
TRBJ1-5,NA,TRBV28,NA,TGTGCCAGCAGTTTTAGGAGTGTCGATCAGCCCCAGCATTTT,CASSFRSVDQPQHF
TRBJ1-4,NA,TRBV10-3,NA,TGTGCCATCAAAGGGGGACCGGACGACCCGGGGAATGAAAAACTGTTTTTT,CAIKGGPDDPGNEKLFF
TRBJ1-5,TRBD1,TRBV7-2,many,TGTGCCAGCAGCCCCGGACAGGTCAATCAGCCCCAGCATTTT,CASSPGQVNQPQHF
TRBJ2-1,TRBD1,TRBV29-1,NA,TGCAGCGTTGGGGGACAGGGGTTAAGTGAGCAGTTCTTC,CSVGGQGLSEQFF
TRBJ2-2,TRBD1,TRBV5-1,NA,TGCGCCAGCAGCTTGATGGGACAGGTGGGGGCCGGGGAGCTGTTTTTT,CASSLMGQVGAGELFF
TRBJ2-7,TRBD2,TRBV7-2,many,TGTGCCAGCAGCTCGACTAGCGGGGAAGTCGAGCAGTACTTC,CASSSTSGEVEQYF
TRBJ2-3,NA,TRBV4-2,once,TGTGCCAGCAGCCAAGATCTCGGGGTCCCAGATACGCAGTATTTT,CASSQDLGVPDTQYF
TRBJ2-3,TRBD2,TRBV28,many,TGTGCCAGCAGTTTCGCGGGGGTGTCAGTTACGCAGTATTTT,CASSFAGVSVTQYF
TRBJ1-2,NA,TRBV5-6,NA,TGTGCCAGCAGCTTGGGGGCAGAATATGGCTACACCTTC,CASSLGAEYGYTF
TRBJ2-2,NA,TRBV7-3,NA,TGTGCCAGCAGCTTAACCAGGAGGGACACCGGGGAGCTGTTTTTT,CASSLTRRDTGELFF
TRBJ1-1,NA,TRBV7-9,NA,TGTGCCAGCAGTCCCGAGAAGAACACTGAAGCTTTCTTT,CASSPEKNTEAFF
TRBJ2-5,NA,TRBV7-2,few,TGTGCCAGCAGCTTACGACGGGCGGGGGAGACCCAGTACTTC,CASSLRRAGETQYF
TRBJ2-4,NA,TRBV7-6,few,TGTGCCAGCAGCCCCCCCCCTGGCGGGGCGCTAGCCAAAAACATTCAGTACTTC,CASSPPPGGALAKNIQYF
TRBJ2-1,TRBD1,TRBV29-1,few,TGCAGCGTGCCACAGGGGGCTATTGAGCAGTTCTTC,CSVPQGAIEQFF
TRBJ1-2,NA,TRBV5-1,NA,TGCGCCAGCAGCTTGGTCACAGAGCCCTATGGCTACACCTTC,CASSLVTEPYGYTF
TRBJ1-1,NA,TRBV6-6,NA,TGTGCCAGCAGTTACACGGAAATGAACACTGAAGCTTTCTTT,CASSYTEMNTEAFF
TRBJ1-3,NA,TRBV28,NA,TGTGCCAGCAGTCTATCAGGGACGTCAGGAAACACCATATATTTT,CASSLSGTSGNTIYF
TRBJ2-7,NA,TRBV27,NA,TGTGCCAGCAGCCCCGTCTGGGAGCAGTACTTC,CASSPVWEQYF
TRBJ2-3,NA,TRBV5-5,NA,TGTGCCAGCAGCCCAGGACCAGTCCCAGATACGCAGTATTTT,CASSPGPVPDTQYF
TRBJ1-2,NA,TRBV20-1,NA,TGCAGTGCTGGCGGAGCAGGGGCTGGTAGGAATGGCTACACCTTC,CSAGGAGAGRNGYTF
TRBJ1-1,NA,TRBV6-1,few,TGTGCCAGCAGTGGACCTGGCACTGAAGCTTTCTTT,CASSGPGTEAFF
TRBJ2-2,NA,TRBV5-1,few,TGCGCCAGCACCTTAGTTGCCACCGGGGAGCTGTTTTTT,CASTLVATGELFF
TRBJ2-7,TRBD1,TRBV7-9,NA,TGTGCCAGCAGCTTCCCCGGACAGGCTAGCGAGCAGTACTTC,CASSFPGQASEQYF
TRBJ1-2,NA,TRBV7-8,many,TGTGCCAGCAGCCAGGACAGTAGGTCCTATGGCTACACCTTC,CASSQDSRSYGYTF
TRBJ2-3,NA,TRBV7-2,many,TGTGCCAGCAGCTTTGCGGCAGGGAGCGCAGATACGCAGTATTTT,CASSFAAGSADTQYF
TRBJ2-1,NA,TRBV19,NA,TGTGCCAGTAGTATGGGGCCGGGTGAGCAGTTCTTC,CASSMGPGEQFF
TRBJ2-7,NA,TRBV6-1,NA,TGTGCCAGCAGCCACAGGGATAGGAGCTCCTACGAGCAGTACTTC,CASSHRDRSSYEQYF
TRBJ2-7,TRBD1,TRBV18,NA,TGTGCCAGCTCACGTGGAGGTAACCGGGGACAGCATGACTCCTACGAGCAGTACTTC,CASSRGGNRGQHDSYEQYF
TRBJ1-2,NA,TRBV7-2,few,TGTGCCAGCAGCTTATGGGGGGGGGGTGCTGTTGCCTATGGCTACACCTTC,CASSLWGGGAVAYGYTF
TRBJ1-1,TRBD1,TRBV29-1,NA,TGCAGCGGGGGACAGTCCGAGGGCACTGAAGCTTTCTTT,CSGGQSEGTEAFF
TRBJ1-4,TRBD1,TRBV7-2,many,TGTGCCAGCAGCAACGACAGGGGGAGAAATGAAAAACTGTTTTTT,CASSNDRGRNEKLFF
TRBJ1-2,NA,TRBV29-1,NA,TGCAGCGTTGAACAGGTCTCAGGGTCGGATAAAAACTATGGCTACACCTTC,CSVEQVSGSDKNYGYTF
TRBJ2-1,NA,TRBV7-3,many,TGTGCCAGCAGCTTAGGCATGGGTGAGCAGTTCTTC,CASSLGMGEQFF
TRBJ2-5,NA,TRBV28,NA,TGTGCCAGCCTCGGGACTTGGCAAGAGACCCAGTACTTC,CASLGTWQETQYF
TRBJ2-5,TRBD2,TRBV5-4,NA,TGTGCCAGCAGCGTACTAGCGGGGGGGGCCTCCGAGACCCAGTACTTC,CASSVLAGGASETQYF
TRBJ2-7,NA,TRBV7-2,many,TGTGCCAGCAGCTTAGACATGCTCTCCTACGAGCAGTACTTC,CASSLDMLSYEQYF
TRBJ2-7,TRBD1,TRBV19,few,TGTGCCAGTAGTATAGCTGGGACAGTCAACTCCTACGAGCAGTACTTC,CASSIAGTVNSYEQYF
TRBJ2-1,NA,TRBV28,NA,TGTGCCAGCAGTCCCCCGGGCCCGCCAAGCTCCTACAATGAGCAGTTCTTC,CASSPPGPPSSYNEQFF
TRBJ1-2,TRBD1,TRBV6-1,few,TGTGCCAGCAGGGGCGTCGGGACAGGGGCCTCGAGGGGCTACACCTTC,CASRGVGTGASRGYTF
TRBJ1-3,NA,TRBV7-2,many,TGTGCCAGCAGCTTAGGTACAGACTCTGGAAACACCATATATTTT,CASSLGTDSGNTIYF